This TCR beta chain was identified during a study of blood T cell repertoires in COVID-19. On the study more broadly: T cells, B-cell-depleted T cells, or PBMCs provided the cDNA or gDNA that served as material.

The table came from immunoSEQ multiplex PCR; TCRdb's copy has only in-frame clones and leaves some out. The data show some 120,000 clones, around nine tenths seen once. Per germline, CDR1 SGHRS and CDR2 YFSETQ. This CDR3 has 14 amino acids. Trimming left V 0 bases short and J 4 bases short, with 10 bases between. Sample: peripheral blood. The clonotype comes from a human donor in a cohort sampled during active COVID-19. The rearrangement joins TRBV5-1 to TRBJ1-1; possible D gene TRBD1, 5 bases. CDR3 region: CASSLGGRATEAFF. CDR3 in DNA: TGCGCCAGCAGCTTGGGTGGCAGGGCCACTGAAGCTTTCTTT.